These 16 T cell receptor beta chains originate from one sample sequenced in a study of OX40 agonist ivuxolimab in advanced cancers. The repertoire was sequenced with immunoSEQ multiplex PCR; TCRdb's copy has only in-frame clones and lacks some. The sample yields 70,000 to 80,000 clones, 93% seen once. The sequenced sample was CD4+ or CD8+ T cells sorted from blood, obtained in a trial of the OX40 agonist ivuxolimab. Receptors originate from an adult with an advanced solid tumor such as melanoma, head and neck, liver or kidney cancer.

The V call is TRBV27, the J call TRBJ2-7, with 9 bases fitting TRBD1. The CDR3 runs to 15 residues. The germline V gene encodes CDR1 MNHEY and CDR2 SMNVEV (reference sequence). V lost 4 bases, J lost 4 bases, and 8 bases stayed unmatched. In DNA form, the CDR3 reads TGTGCCAGCAGTTCCCCAAGGACAGGGGTGTACGAGCAGTACTTC. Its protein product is CASSSPRTGVYEQYF.

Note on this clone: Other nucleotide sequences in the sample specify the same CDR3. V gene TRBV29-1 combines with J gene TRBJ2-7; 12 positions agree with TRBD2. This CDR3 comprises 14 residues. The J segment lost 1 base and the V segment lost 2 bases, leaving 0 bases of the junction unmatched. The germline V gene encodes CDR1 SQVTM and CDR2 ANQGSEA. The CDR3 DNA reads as TGCAGCGTTGAACTAGCGGGAGGGTCCTACGAGCAGTACTTC. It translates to CSVELAGGSYEQYF.

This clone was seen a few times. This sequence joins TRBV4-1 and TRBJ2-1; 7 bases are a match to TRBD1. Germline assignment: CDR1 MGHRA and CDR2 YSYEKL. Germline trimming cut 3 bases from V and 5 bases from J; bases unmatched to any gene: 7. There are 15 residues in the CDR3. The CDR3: CASSHLRDSNNEQFF. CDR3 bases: TGCGCCAGCAGCCATCTCCGGGACAGCAACAATGAGCAGTTCTTC.

The CDR3 loop reads CASSEPQEPGANVLTF. The DNA for the CDR3 is TGTGCCAGCAGTGAACCCCAGGAGCCTGGGGCCAACGTCCTGACTTTC. The chain uses TRBV6-1 and TRBJ2-6; D unresolved. CDR3 length equals 16 residues. Germline V lookup: CDR1 MNHNS, CDR2 SASEGT. The germline V and J ends were trimmed by 2 bases and 2 bases, with 10 bases remaining between them.

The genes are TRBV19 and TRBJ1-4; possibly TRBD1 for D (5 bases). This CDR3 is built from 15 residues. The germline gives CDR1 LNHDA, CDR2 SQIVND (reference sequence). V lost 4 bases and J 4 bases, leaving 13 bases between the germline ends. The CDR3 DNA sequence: TGTGCCAGTAGTAAAGGGGCTCGAAGTAATGAAAAACTGTTTTTT. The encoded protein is CASSKGARSNEKLFF.

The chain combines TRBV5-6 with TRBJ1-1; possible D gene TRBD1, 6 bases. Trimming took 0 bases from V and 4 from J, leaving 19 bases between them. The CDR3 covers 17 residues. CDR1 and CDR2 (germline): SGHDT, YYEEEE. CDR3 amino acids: CASSLAGHRVVLTEAFF. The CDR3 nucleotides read TGTGCCAGCAGCTTGGCCGGTCACAGGGTCGTCCTCACTGAAGCTTTCTTT. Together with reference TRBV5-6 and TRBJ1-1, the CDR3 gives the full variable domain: DAGVTQSPTHLIKTRGQQVTLRCSPKSGHDTVSWYQQALGQGPQFIFQYYEEEERQRGNFPDRFSGHQFPNYSSELNVNALLLGDSALYLCASSLAGHRVVLTEAFFGQGTRLTVV.

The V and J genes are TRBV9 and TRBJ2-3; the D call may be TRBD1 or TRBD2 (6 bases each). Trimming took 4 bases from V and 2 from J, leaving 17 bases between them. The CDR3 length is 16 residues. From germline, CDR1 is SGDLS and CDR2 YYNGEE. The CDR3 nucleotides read TGTGCCAGCAGCACCCCCGATGGGGGGCCCACAGATACGCAGTATTTT. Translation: CASSTPDGGPTDTQYF. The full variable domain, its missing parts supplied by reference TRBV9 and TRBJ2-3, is DSGVTQTPKHLITATGQRVTLRCSPRSGDLSVYWYQQSLDQGLQFLIQYYNGEERAKGNILERFSAQQFPDLHSELNLSSLELGDSALYFCASSTPDGGPTDTQYFGPGTRLTVL.

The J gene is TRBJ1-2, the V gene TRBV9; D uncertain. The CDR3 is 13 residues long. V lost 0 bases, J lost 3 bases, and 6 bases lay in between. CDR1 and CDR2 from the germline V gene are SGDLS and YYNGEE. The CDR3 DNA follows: TGTGCCAGCAGCGTAGCAACGGACTATGGCTACACCTTC. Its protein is CASSVATDYGYTF.

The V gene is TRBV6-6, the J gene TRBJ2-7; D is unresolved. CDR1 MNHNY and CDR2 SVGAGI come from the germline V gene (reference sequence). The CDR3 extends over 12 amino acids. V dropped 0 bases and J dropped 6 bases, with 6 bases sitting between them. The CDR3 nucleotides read TGTGCCAGCAGTTACTCATCGGGCGAGCAGTACTTC. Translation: CASSYSSGEQYF.

CDR3 in DNA: TGTGCCAGCAGCCAGGCACCGGGACCCCCGCGAGAGACCCAGTACTTC. Translating gives CASSQAPGPPRETQYF. This chain uses TRBV14 with TRBJ2-5; D is possibly TRBD1 or TRBD2 (5 bases each). The CDR3 has 16 residues. Germline-derived CDR1 and CDR2 are SGHDN and FVKESK. V lost 3 bases and J 4 bases, leaving 18 bases between the germline ends.

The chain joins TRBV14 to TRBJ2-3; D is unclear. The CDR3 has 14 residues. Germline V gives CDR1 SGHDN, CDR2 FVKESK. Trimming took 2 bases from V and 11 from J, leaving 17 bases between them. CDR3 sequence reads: CASSQYRLGLGQYF. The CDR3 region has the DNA TGTGCCAGCAGCCAATACCGACTGGGGTTAGGGCAGTATTTT.

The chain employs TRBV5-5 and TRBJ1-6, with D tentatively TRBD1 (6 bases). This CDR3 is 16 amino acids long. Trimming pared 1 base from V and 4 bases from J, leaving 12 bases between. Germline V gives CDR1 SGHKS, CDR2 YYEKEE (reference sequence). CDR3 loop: CASSLIYREYNSPLHF. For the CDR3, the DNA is TGTGCCAGCAGCTTGATCTACAGGGAGTATAATTCACCCCTCCACTTT.

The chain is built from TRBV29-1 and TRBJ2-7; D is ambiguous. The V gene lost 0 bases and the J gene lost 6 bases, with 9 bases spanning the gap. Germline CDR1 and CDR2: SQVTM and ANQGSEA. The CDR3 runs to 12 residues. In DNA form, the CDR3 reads TGCAGCGTTGAAGATCACCTATTCGAGCAGTACTTC. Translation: CSVEDHLFEQYF.

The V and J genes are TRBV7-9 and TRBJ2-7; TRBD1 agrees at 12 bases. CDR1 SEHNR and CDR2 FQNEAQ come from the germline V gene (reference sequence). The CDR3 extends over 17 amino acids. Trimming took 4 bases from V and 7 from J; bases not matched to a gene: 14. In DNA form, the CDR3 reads TGTGCCAGCAGCTCGCCCCACCAGGGACAGGGGGCGCGGGAGCAGTACTTC. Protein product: CASSSPHQGQGAREQYF.

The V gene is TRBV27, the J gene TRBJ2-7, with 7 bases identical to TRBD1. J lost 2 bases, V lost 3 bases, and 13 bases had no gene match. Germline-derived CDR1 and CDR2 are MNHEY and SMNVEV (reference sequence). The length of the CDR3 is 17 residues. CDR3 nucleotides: TGTGCCAGCAGTTTTATCCCTCCAGGGGGAATCCCCTACGAGCAGTACTTC. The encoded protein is CASSFIPPGGIPYEQYF.

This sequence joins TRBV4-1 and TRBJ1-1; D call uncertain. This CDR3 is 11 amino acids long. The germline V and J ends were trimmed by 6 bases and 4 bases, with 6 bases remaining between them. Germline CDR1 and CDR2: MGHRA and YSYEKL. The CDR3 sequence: CASSHLTEAFF. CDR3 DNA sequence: TGCGCCAGCAGTCACCTCACTGAAGCTTTCTTT.